This T cell receptor beta chain was profiled in a study of OX40 agonist ivuxolimab in advanced cancers. Study information: Of mixed ages from about 23 to 79 and averaging roughly 64 years, the group was just under 85% male. The study's findings and limits: Expanded peripheral T cells had an undetermined antigen specificity.

Germline loops: CDR1 MDHEN, CDR2 SYDVKM. With 4 bases removed from V and 2 bases from J, the gap between germline ends came to 21 bases. This CDR3 spans 18 amino acids. Notes on this clone: Its antigen is as yet unknown.

The protocol was immunoSEQ multiplex PCR, while the TCRdb copy is restricted to in-frame clones and leaves out a portion. The sample carries approximately 55,000 clones, approximately 86% recorded once. The sequence came from an adult with an advanced solid tumor such as melanoma, head and neck, liver or kidney cancer. The chain has TRBV28 and TRBJ1-5; D not certain. Material: CD4+ or CD8+ T cells sorted from blood, obtained in a trial of the OX40 agonist ivuxolimab. CDR3 sequence (DNA): TGTGCCAGCAGTTCCTATAGCATCCCGGCGGGTCGCAATCAGCCCCAGCATTTT. It yields the protein CASSSYSIPAGRNQPQHF.